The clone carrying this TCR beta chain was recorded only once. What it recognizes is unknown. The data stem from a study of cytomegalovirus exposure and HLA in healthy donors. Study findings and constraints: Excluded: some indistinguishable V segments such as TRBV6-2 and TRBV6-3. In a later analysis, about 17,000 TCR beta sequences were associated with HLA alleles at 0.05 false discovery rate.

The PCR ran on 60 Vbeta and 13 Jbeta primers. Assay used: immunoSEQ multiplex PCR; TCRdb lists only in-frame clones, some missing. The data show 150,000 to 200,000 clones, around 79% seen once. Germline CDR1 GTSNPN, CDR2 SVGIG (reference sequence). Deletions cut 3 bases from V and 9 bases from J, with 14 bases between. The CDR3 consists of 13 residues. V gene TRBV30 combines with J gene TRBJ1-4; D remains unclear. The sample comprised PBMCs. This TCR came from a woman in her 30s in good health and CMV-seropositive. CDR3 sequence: CAWRATSNQKLFF. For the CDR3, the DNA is TGTGCCTGGAGGGCCACCTCGAATCAAAAACTGTTTTTT.